Listed here are 4 T cell receptor beta chains from one sample, sequenced in a study of siplizumab effects on memory and regulatory T cells. Assay: immunoSEQ multiplex PCR; the TCRdb copy retains only in-frame clones and omits some. This sample yields some 90,000 clones, of which about 87% are seen a single time; roughly 15% belongs to the top ten. Sequenced sample: CD4+ T cells sorted from blood. These receptors all come from a human donor in good health.

For this clone: The sample carries other DNA sequences with the same CDR3. The chain couples TRBV2 to TRBJ2-3, with D unclear. The CDR3 is made up of 11 amino acids. Trimming removed 4 bases at V and 5 bases at J, with 4 bases between. The germline V gene has CDR1 SNHLY and CDR2 FYNNEI. The CDR3 DNA reads TGTGCCAGCAGTGTATTAGATACGCAGTATTTT. Its translation is CASSVLDTQYF.

The V call is TRBV11-3, the J call TRBJ2-7; perhaps TRBD1 as D (5 bases). This CDR3 region has 14 residues. V was cut by 3 bases and J by 0 bases, with 9 bases left in between. Germline loops: CDR1 SGHNT, CDR2 YENEEA. The CDR3 protein is CASSFGQGSYEQYF. The CDR3 DNA reads TGTGCCAGCAGCTTCGGACAAGGCTCCTACGAGCAGTACTTC.

This sequence joins TRBV5-1 and TRBJ2-7; D possibly uses TRBD1 or TRBD2 (5 bases each). This CDR3 has 14 amino acids. CDR1 and CDR2 (germline): SGHRS, YFSETQ. Trimming stripped 5 bases from V and 3 bases from J, with 15 bases between. The CDR3 nucleotides read TGCGCCAGCAGGCGACAGAACGGGGACTACGAGCAGTACTTC. This translates into CASRRQNGDYEQYF. Using reference TRBV5-1 and TRBJ2-7 for the parts outside the CDR3, the full variable domain is KAGVTQTPRYLIKTRGQQVTLSCSPISGHRSVSWYQQTPGQGLQFLFEYFSETQRNKGNFPGRFSGRQFSNSRSEMNVSTLELGDSALYLCASRRQNGDYEQYFGPGTRLTVT.

The rearrangement links TRBV5-1 to TRBJ1-1; D perhaps matches TRBD1 (6 bases). CDR3 length: 15 residues. Per germline, CDR1 SGHRS and CDR2 YFSETQ. Trimming removed 4 bases from V and 1 base from J, with 14 bases in between. The chain's CDR3 is CASSPLGGGNTEAFF. Written as DNA, the CDR3 is TGCGCCAGCAGCCCCCTGGGAGGGGGGAACACTGAAGCTTTCTTT.